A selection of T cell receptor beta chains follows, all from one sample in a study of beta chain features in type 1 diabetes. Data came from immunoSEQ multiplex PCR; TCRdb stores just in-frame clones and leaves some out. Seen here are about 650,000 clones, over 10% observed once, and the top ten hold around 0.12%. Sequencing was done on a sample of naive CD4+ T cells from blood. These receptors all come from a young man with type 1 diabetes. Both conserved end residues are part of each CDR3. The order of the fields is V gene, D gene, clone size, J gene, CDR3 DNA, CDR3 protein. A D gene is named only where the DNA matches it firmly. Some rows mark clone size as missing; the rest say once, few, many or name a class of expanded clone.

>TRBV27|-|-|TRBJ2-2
TGTGCCAGCAGTCGAAACACCGGGGAGCTGTTTTTT
CASSRNTGELFF
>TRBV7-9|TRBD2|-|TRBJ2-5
TGTGCCAGCAGCTGGGCCGGGACTAGCCAAGAGACCCAGTACTTC
CASSWAGTSQETQYF
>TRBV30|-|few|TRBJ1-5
TGTGCCTGGAGTGTACCCACAGGATGGGATCAGCCCCAGCATTTT
CAWSVPTGWDQPQHF
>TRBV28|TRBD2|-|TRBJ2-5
TGTGCCAGCAGAACGGGGGGGCTACACTATCAAGAGACCCAGTACTTC
CASRTGGLHYQETQYF
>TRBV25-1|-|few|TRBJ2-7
TGTGCCAGCAGTGATTTGACAGTCTCGCCCTACGAGCAGTACTTC
CASSDLTVSPYEQYF
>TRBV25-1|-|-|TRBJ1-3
TGTGCCAGCAGTGAATCTCAGGGTTCGGGAAACACCATATATTTT
CASSESQGSGNTIYF
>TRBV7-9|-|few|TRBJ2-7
TGTGCCAGCAGCTTAAGTGGGACTTCCTACGAGCAGTACTTC
CASSLSGTSYEQYF
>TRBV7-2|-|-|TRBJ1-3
TGTGCCAGCAGCTTAGTTTTCGAAACCTCTGGAAACACCATATATTTT
CASSLVFETSGNTIYF
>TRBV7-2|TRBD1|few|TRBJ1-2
TGTGCCAGCAGCTCCGCGACAGGGCGGAACTATGGCTACACCTTC
CASSSATGRNYGYTF
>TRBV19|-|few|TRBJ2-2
TGTGCCAGTACCGCCCGGGACCCCTCCTACACCGGGGAGCTGTTTTTT
CASTARDPSYTGELFF
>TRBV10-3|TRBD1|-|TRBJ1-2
TGTGCCATCAGACCGACAGGGGATTATGGCTACACCTTC
CAIRPTGDYGYTF
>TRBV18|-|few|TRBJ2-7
TGTGCCAGCTCACCCCCGTCGGGGTTTGGCGAGCAGTACTTC
CASSPPSGFGEQYF
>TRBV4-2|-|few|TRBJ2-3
TGTGCCAGCAGCCAATCAGCGGATACGCAGTATTTT
CASSQSADTQYF
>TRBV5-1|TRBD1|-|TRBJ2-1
TGCGCCAGCAGCTTATTTATGCGGGACAGGGGTTCCAATGAGCAGTTCTTC
CASSLFMRDRGSNEQFF
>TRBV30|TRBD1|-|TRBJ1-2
TGTGCCTGGAGTCGTCAAGCCAGGACAGGTCCTCACTATGGCTACACCTTC
CAWSRQARTGPHYGYTF
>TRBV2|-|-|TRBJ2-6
TGTGCCAGCAGTTACAGGGCGCGGGGGGCCAACGTCCTGACTTTC
CASSYRARGANVLTF
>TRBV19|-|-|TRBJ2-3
TGTGCCACCCGGGACGGATACACAGATACGCAGTATTTT
CATRDGYTDTQYF
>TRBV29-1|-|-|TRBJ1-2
TGCAGCGCTTACTTACAGGGTGCTGGCTACACCTTC
CSAYLQGAGYTF
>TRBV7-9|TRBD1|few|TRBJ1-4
TGTGCCAGCAGCCCGGACAGGGCCCATGAAAAACTGTTTTTT
CASSPDRAHEKLFF
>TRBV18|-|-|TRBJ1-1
TGTGCCAGCTCCCTTGACAGACATAACACTGAAGCTTTCTTT
CASSLDRHNTEAFF
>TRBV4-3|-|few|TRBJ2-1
TGCGCCAGCAGCCAAGGATCTGAGACCGTCCAGTTCTTC
CASSQGSETVQFF
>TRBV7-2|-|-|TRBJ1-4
TGTGCCAGCAGCTTTGTCGGTGAAAAACTGTTTTTT
CASSFVGEKLFF
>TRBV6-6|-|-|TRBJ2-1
TGTGCCAGCAGTTACTCCGGGGGCCGGATCTTC
CASSYSGGRIF
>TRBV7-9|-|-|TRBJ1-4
TGTGCCAGCAGCTTAGCGCAGGGCAGCGAAAAACTGTTTTTT
CASSLAQGSEKLFF
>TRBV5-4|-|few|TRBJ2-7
TGTGCCAGCAGCGGGGCCTACGAGCAGTACTTC
CASSGAYEQYF
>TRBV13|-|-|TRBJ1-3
TGTGCCAGCAGCCCTTCAACAAGCTCTGGAAACACCATATATTTT
CASSPSTSSGNTIYF
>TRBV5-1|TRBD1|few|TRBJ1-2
TGCGCCAGCAGATCGGGACAGGGAGATGGCTACACCTTC
CASRSGQGDGYTF
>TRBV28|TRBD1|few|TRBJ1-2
TGTGCCAGCAGTTTATCCTTACAGGGGGCGGAGGGCTACACCTTC
CASSLSLQGAEGYTF
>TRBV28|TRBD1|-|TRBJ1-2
TGTGCCAGCAACTTACAGGGGGCGGGCGGCTACACCTTC
CASNLQGAGGYTF
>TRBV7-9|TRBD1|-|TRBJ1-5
TGTGCCAGCAGCTTAGAGGGGGCGGGCCAGCCCCAGCATTTT
CASSLEGAGQPQHF
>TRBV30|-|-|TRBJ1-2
TGTGCCTGGAGCCTTTTTCAGGGCGGGGGCTACACCTTC
CAWSLFQGGGYTF
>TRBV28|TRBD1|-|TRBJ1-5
TGTGCCAGCAGTTTAGCCGACAGGGGAGGTAGCAATCAGCCCCAGCATTTT
CASSLADRGGSNQPQHF
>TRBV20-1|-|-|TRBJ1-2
TGCAGTGCACCCTCGGTTGGGTTCTACACCTTC
CSAPSVGFYTF
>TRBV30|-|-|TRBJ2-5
TGTGCCTGGGCTAGCCCGGAGACCCAGTACTTC
CAWASPETQYF
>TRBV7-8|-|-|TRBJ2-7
TGTGCCAGCAGCTTAGCCGACCATGAGCAGTACTTC
CASSLADHEQYF
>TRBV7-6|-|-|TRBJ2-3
TGTGCCAGCAGCCCGACAACGATCGGGGCAGATACGCAGTATTTT
CASSPTTIGADTQYF
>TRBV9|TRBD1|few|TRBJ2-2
TGTGCCAGCAGCATTCGCCCCGGGACAGGGAAAGCCACCGGGGAGCTGTTTTTT
CASSIRPGTGKATGELFF
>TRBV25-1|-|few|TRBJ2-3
TGTGCCAGCAGTGGGCTAGCAGCTCTCACAGATACGCAGTATTTT
CASSGLAALTDTQYF
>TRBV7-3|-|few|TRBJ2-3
TGTGCCAGCAGCTTAAGTTCTCGAACAGATACGCAGTATTTT
CASSLSSRTDTQYF
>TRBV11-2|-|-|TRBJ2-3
TGTGCCAGCAGCCCAGTGGGGACAGATACGCAGTATTTT
CASSPVGTDTQYF
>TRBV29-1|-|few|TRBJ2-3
TGCAGCATAACACTTAGCACAGATACGCAGTATTTT
CSITLSTDTQYF
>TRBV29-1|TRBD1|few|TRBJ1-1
TGCAGCGCAATGGGACAGGTGAACACTGAAGCTTTCTTT
CSAMGQVNTEAFF
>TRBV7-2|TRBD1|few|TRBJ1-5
TGTGCCAGCAGCTTCAAGGGGGCACGGGATTTT
CASSFKGARDF
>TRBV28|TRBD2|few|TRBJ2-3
TGTGCCAGCAGCTTGGGGGGGACTGATACGCAGTATTTT
CASSLGGTDTQYF
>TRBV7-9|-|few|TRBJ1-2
TGTGCCAGCAGCTTACCAGGGCCGTATGGCTACACCTTC
CASSLPGPYGYTF
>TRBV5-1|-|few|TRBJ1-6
TGCGCCAGCACCCGGGGCGCCTTCGGTTTGAGAAATTCACCCCTCCACTTT
CASTRGAFGLRNSPLHF
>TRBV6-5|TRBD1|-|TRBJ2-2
TGTGCCACCAAGCACCGGGACAGGGGGAACGGGGAGCTGTTTTTT
CATKHRDRGNGELFF
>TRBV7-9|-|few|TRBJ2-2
TGTGCCAGCAGTCCCAAAAGCGGGAACACCGGGGAGCTGTTTTTT
CASSPKSGNTGELFF
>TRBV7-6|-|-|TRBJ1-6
TGTGCCAGCAGCCGCCAACAGGAGGGGAATTCACCCCTCCACTTT
CASSRQQEGNSPLHF
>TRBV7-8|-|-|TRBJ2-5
TGTGCCAGCAGTAAGCAAGAGACCCAGTACTTC
CASSKQETQYF
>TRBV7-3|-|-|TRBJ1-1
TGTGCCAGCAGCCCCTCGGCCAGGCAGCTGAACACTGAAGCTTTCTTT
CASSPSARQLNTEAFF
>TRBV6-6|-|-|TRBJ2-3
TGTGCCAGCAGTCCCTCCCCAGATACGCAGTATTTT
CASSPSPDTQYF
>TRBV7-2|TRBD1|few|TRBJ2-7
TGTGCCAGCAGCCACGGTGGGACAGGGGGCTACGAGCAGTACTTC
CASSHGGTGGYEQYF
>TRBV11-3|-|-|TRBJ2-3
TGTGCCAGCAGCTTAGACAGGAGCACAGATACGCAGTATTTT
CASSLDRSTDTQYF
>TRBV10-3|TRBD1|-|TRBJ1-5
TGTGCCATCAGCGCTGGGACAGGGATCAATCAGCCCCAGCATTTT
CAISAGTGINQPQHF
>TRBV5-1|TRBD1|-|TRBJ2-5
TGCGCCAGCAGCTCGGGACAGATGCAAGAGACCCAGTACTTC
CASSSGQMQETQYF
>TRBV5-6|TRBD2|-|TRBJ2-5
TGTGCCAGCAGCTTGGCAGGGACGGGAGGGGAGACCCAGTACTTC
CASSLAGTGGETQYF
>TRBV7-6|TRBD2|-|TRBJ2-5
TGTGCCAGCAGCTTAGATAAGGGAGGGCAGTACTTC
CASSLDKGGQYF